The present T cell receptor beta chain was sequenced within a study of PD-1 blockade in classical Hodgkin lymphoma. Overall study findings and caveats: Newly diagnosed patients were reported to start with lower TCR diversity than healthy donors. At C4D1, TCR diversity had climbed significantly for CD4+ cells, though not for CD8+ cells.

This sample's time point: cycle 4 day 1 (C4D1), after more than 5 weeks of nivolumab. All patients relapsed after autologous stem cell transplantation, and brentuximab vedotin exposure varied. Under best response, outcomes were complete response, partial response or progressive disease. As to this clone: No antigen is known for it.

Generated by immunoSEQ multiplex PCR, the TCRdb table keeps only in-frame clones and is missing some. The profile shows roughly 100,000 clones, around four fifths of them singletons. The sample consisted of peripheral blood mononuclear cells (PBMCs), taken before the fourth cycle of nivolumab. This receptor was taken from a human donor with classical Hodgkin lymphoma.

The CDR3 DNA sequence: TGTGCCAGCAGCTCCAGCGGGAGCAGAGCTGGGGCCAACGTCCTGACTTTC. Translating it yields CASSSSGSRAGANVLTF. This chain connects TRBV7-3 to TRBJ2-6; 8 bases map to TRBD2. CDR3 length equals 17 residues. Unmatched junction bases numbered 7, after V lost 4 bases and J lost 2 bases. The germline CDR1 and CDR2 sequences are SGHTA and FQGTGA.